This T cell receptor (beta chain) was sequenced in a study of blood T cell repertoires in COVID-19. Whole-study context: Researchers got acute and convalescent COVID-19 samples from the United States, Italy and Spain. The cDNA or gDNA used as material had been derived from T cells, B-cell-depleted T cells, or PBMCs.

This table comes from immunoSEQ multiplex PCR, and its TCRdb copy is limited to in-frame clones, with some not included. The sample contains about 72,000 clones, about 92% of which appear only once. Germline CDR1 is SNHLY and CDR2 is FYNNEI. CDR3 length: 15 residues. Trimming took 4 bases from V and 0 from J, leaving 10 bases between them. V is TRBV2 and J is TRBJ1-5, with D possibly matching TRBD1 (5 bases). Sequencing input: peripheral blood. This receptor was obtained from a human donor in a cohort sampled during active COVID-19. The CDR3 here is CASSVGTHSNQPQHF. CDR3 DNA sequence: TGTGCCAGCAGTGTGGGGACTCATAGCAATCAGCCCCAGCATTTT.